This T cell receptor beta chain was identified in a study of blood T cell repertoires in COVID-19. About the study: T cells, B-cell-depleted T cells, or PBMCs provided the cDNA or gDNA that served as material.

Trimming removed 10 bases from V and 2 bases from J, with 12 bases in between. In germline, CDR1 is LNHDA, CDR2 SQIVND (reference sequence). This CDR3 has 12 residues. Study processing details: The assay estimated nucleated cells by amplifying reference gene primers. Method: immunoSEQ multiplex PCR; TCRdb's copy keeps in-frame clones and lacks some. The V and J calls and clone size were taken over from that table, and D and trimming were inferred from the DNA. Of about 130,000 clones in the sample, less than 90% are singletons; the top ten hold approximately 2.3%. Donors were grouped by their self-reported clinical history.

This TCR was sampled from a woman in her fifties or sixties who had recovered from COVID-19. The chain employs TRBV19 and TRBJ2-7; a weak D match, TRBD1 (5 bases). The sample consisted of PBMCs or T cells enriched from blood (not recorded which). The CDR3 loop is CATQGVAYEQYF. The CDR3 coding sequence is TGTGCCACCCAGGGTGTCGCCTACGAGCAGTACTTC.